The sequence of this TCR beta chain was determined in a study of OX40 agonist ivuxolimab in advanced cancers. Study findings and constraints: Dosing at 0.1 to 3.0 mg/kg was accompanied by clonal expansion of CD4+ and CD8+ blood T cells by week 6.

Produced via immunoSEQ multiplex PCR; TCRdb's table is partial and in-frame only. This table holds about 30,000 clones, roughly 84% found once. Per the germline V gene, CDR1 is SGHAT and CDR2 is FQNNGV. The CDR3 runs to 14 residues. V lost 6 bases and J lost 0; bases outside the gene matches: 3. With regard to this clone: Antigen unknown.

With autoimmune disease history or systemic immunosuppression, patients were excluded. V and J are TRBV11-2 and TRBJ2-5; 8 bases match TRBD1. This TCR was recovered from an adult with an advanced solid tumor such as melanoma, head and neck, liver or kidney cancer. Material: CD4+ or CD8+ T cells sorted from blood, obtained in a trial of the OX40 agonist ivuxolimab. In DNA form, the CDR3 reads TGTGCCAGCAGGGACAGGGACCACCAAGAGACCCAGTACTTC. Protein: CASRDRDHQETQYF.